This TCR beta chain originates from a study of blood T cell repertoires in COVID-19. Here immunoSEQ multiplex PCR was the method, and the copy in TCRdb shows in-frame clones only, minus some. Of 81,000 or so clones in the sample, about 83% are singletons; the top ten hold about 8.5%. This CDR3 has 16 amino acids. The V gene lost 4 bases and the J gene lost 1 base, with 13 bases spanning the gap. The germline CDR1 and CDR2 sequences are MDHEN and SYDVKM. Input material: peripheral blood. The chain joins TRBV28 to TRBJ2-2; no firm D call. This TCR derives from a man aged 45-65 years with active COVID-19. This CDR3 is CASSSPPAVNTGELFF. CDR3 in DNA: TGTGCCAGCAGTTCACCTCCCGCGGTGAACACCGGGGAGCTGTTTTTT. Variable domain in full (rest from reference TRBV28 and TRBJ2-2): DVKVTQSSRYLVKRTGEKVFLECVQDMDHENMFWYRQDPGLGLRLIYFSYDVKMKEKGDIPEGYSVSREKKERFSLILESASTNQTSMYLCASSSPPAVNTGELFFGEGSRLTVL.